This is a list of T cell receptor beta chains from one sample in a study of cytomegalovirus exposure and HLA in healthy donors. Clones were sequenced by immunoSEQ multiplex PCR, and TCRdb holds only the in-frame ones, with some missing. This sample has under 200,000 clones; around 75% occur once, and the top ten carry over 4%. Sequenced: PBMCs. Receptors were obtained from a male donor in good health and CMV-seronegative. Each CDR3 is given with its conserved first and last residue. The D gene is left open where the match is weak. Clone size appears in some rows only: once, few, many, or a class for an expanded clone.

j_call v_call clone_size d_call cdr3_nt cdr3_aa
TRBJ1-5 TRBV6-5 NA TRBD1 TGTGCCAGCAGTGCCACAGGGGCGAACAATCAGCCCCAGCATTTT CASSATGANNQPQHF
TRBJ2-7 TRBV19 few TRBD1 TGTGCCAGTAGTATACTCGGGACAGGTCCTTACGAGCAGTACTTC CASSILGTGPYEQYF
TRBJ1-5 TRBV28 NA NA TGTGCCAGCAGTTCGGGAGGATGGCCCCAGCATTTT CASSSGGWPQHF
TRBJ2-1 TRBV7-3 NA NA TGTGCCAGCAGCTTATTACCTACGTCCAATGAGCAGTTCTTC CASSLLPTSNEQFF
TRBJ2-3 TRBV30 NA NA TGTGCCTGGATTCGGGATTGGGCTAGCACAGATACGCAGTATTTT CAWIRDWASTDTQYF
TRBJ2-7 TRBV19 NA NA TGTGCCAGTAGTATAGGCTTCGGACACACCTACGAGCAGTACTTC CASSIGFGHTYEQYF
TRBJ1-1 TRBV5-1 NA TRBD1 TGCGCCAGCAGGGGAGGGACAGGGAACACTGAAGCTTTCTTT CASRGGTGNTEAFF
TRBJ2-5 TRBV29-1 NA TRBD2 TGCAGCGTTGTTGGCGGGGGGGCCGCGGAGACCCAGTACTTC CSVVGGGAAETQYF
TRBJ2-1 TRBV5-1 NA TRBD2 TGCGCCAGCAGCAAAGCCGGGACTAGCGGGAGTAATGAGCAGTTCTTC CASSKAGTSGSNEQFF
TRBJ1-3 TRBV30 few TRBD1 TGTGCCTGGACCCAGGGACAGGGCGTAAGAAACACCATATATTTT CAWTQGQGVRNTIYF
TRBJ1-2 TRBV18 few NA TGTGCCAGCTCATTCGCTCATTCAGGGAAGGATGGCTACACCTTC CASSFAHSGKDGYTF
TRBJ2-2 TRBV7-2 NA NA TGTGCCAGCAGCCCTAGCCCCACCGGGGAGCTGTTTTTT CASSPSPTGELFF
TRBJ2-1 TRBV21-1 NA NA TGTGCCAGCAGCAAACACTGGGGAGATTACAATGAGCAGTTCTTC CASSKHWGDYNEQFF
TRBJ2-6 TRBV28 NA NA TGTGCCAGCAAACAGGGCTCTGGGGCCAACGTCCTGACTTTC CASKQGSGANVLTF
TRBJ2-7 TRBV2 NA TRBD2 TGTGCCAGCAGTGAAGCCGGTGGGGGGGACTACGAGCAGTACTTC CASSEAGGGDYEQYF
TRBJ2-2 TRBV30 NA TRBD1 TGTGCCTGGGACAGGGGTACGAACACCGGGGAGCTGTTTTTT CAWDRGTNTGELFF
TRBJ1-1 TRBV4-2 NA NA TGTGCCAGCAGCCAAGATACGTCAAGGGGGGGGAACACTGAAGCTTTCTTT CASSQDTSRGGNTEAFF
TRBJ2-5 TRBV5-1 once TRBD2 TGCGCCAGCAGCTTGGCCCGGTTAGCGGGAGGTCAAGAGACCCAGTACTTC CASSLARLAGGQETQYF
TRBJ1-2 TRBV30 NA NA TGTGCCTGGAGTTCGGGGGGGCATGGCTACACCTTC CAWSSGGHGYTF
TRBJ2-3 TRBV7-9 NA NA TGTGCCAGCAGCCAGCAACAGCCTAGCACAGATACGCAGTATTTT CASSQQQPSTDTQYF
TRBJ2-5 TRBV28 NA TRBD2 TGTGCCAGCAGGGTCCCCGGGACTAGCGGGAGGGAGACCCAGTACTTC CASRVPGTSGRETQYF
TRBJ2-7 TRBV7-2 NA NA TGTGCCAGCGGGGCAGCTAGCTCCTACGAGCAGTACTTC CASGAASSYEQYF
TRBJ1-2 TRBV6-1 NA NA TGTGCCAGCAGTGTCCCCCGGGATGGCTACACCTTC CASSVPRDGYTF
TRBJ2-3 TRBV2 NA TRBD2 TGTGCCAGCAGTGAAGGACTAGCGGGAAGAGATACGCAGTATTTT CASSEGLAGRDTQYF
TRBJ1-2 TRBV6-1 once TRBD1 TGTGCCAGCAGGGCACCGGGACAGGGTCGGGGCTACACCTTC CASRAPGQGRGYTF
TRBJ2-3 TRBV19 NA TRBD1 TGTGCCAGTAGTAATGCGGCAGGGGGCGCAGATACGCAGTATTTT CASSNAAGGADTQYF
TRBJ2-1 TRBV4-1 once NA TGCGCCAGCAGCCTGCCCCCCGGAAGGGGTCGCGGGAATGAACAGTTCTTC CASSLPPGRGRGNEQFF
TRBJ2-1 TRBV27 NA TRBD2 TGTGCCAGCAGTTCCAGCGGGAGTGGGTACAATGAGCAGTTCTTC CASSSSGSGYNEQFF
TRBJ1-1 TRBV7-8 few NA TGTGCCAGCAGCTTTCGTGGAGAGAACACTGAAGCTTTCTTT CASSFRGENTEAFF
TRBJ1-4 TRBV9 NA TRBD1 TGTGCCAGCAGCGCGTCAGGGGGCAGGGAAAAACTGTTTTTT CASSASGGREKLFF
TRBJ2-7 TRBV6-5 NA NA TGTGCCAGCAGTTACGCGGAGAGCTCCTACGAGCAGTACTTC CASSYAESSYEQYF
TRBJ2-6 TRBV13 NA NA TGTGCCAGCAGCTTAGTCGTCCCTTGGCAGGGGTCCCTCCCTGGGGCCAACGTCCTGACTTTC CASSLVVPWQGSLPGANVLTF